This T cell receptor (beta chain) was found in a study of T cell changes during pregnancy in multiple sclerosis. This clone was recorded only once. The assay was immunoSEQ multiplex PCR, and TCRdb's table has in-frame clones only and misses some. In the table there are 30,000 to 35,000 clones, approximately 90% of which are singletons. The CDR3 covers 14 residues. Germline values: CDR1 SGDLS, CDR2 YYNGEE. V lost 3 bases and J 2 bases, leaving 11 bases between the germline ends. This chain uses TRBV9 with TRBJ2-5, with D tentatively TRBD1 (5 bases). The sequence came from a female donor with multiple sclerosis, enrolled in a pregnancy study. The material was CD8+ T cells from peripheral blood mononuclear cells, obtained in the first trimester of pregnancy. The chain's CDR3 is CASSERQRQETQYF. CDR3 DNA sequence: TGTGCCAGCAGCGAGCGACAGCGACAAGAGACCCAGTACTTC.